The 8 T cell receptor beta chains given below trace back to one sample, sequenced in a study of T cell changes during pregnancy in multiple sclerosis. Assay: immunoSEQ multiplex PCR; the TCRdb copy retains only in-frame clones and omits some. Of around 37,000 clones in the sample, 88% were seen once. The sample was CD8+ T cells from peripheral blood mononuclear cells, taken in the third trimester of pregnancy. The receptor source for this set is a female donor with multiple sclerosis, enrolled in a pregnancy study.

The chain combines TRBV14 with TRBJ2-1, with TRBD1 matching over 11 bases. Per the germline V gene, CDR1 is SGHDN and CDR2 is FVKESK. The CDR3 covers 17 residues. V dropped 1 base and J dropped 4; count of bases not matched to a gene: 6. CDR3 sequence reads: CASSQGTGGNRYNEQFF. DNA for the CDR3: TGTGCCAGCAGCCAAGGGACAGGGGGCAACCGTTACAATGAGCAGTTCTTC.

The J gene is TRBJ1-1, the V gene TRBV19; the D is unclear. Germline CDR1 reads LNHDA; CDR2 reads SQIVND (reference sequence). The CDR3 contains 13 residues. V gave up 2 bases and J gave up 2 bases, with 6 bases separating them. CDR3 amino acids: CASSITVNTEAFF. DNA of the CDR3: TGTGCCAGTAGTATAACGGTTAACACTGAAGCTTTCTTT.

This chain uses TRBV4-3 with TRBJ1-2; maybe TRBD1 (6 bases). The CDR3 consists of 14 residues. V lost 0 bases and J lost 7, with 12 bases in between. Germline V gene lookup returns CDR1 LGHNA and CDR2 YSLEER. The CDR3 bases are TGCGCCAGCAGCCAAGATAGGGGGGGACCTGGCTACACCTTC. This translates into CASSQDRGGPGYTF.

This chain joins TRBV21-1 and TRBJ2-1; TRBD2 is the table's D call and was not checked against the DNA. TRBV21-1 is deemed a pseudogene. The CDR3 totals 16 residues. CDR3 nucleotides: TGTGCCAGCAGCAAAGCGCGACTCGGGGGGGCCAATGAGCAGTTCTTC. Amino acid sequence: CASSKARLGGANEQFF.

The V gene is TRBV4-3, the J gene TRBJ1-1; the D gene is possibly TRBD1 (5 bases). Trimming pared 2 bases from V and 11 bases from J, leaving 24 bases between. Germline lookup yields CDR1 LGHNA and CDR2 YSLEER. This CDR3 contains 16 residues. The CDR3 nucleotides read TGCGCCAGCAGCCAACACCCCGGGGGGACTGAGCCTCATGCTTTCTTT. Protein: CASSQHPGGTEPHAFF.

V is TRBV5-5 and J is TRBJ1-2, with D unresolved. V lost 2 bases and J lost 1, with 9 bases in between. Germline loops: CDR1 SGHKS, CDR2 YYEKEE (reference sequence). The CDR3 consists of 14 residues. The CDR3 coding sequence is TGTGCCAGCAGCTTTTGGCCGCTTAACTATGGCTACACCTTC. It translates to CASSFWPLNYGYTF.

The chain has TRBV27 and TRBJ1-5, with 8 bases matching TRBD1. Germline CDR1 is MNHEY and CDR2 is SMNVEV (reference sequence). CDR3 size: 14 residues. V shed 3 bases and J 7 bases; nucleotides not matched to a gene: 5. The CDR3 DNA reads TGTGCCAGCAGTTTGGACAGGGAGGGACAGCCCCAGCATTTT. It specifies CASSLDREGQPQHF.

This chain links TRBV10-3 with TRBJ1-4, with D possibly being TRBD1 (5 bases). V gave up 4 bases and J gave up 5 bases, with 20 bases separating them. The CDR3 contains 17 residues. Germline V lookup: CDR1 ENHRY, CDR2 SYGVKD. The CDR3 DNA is TGTGCCATCAGTGCCTCTCCTATCGGGGGGTTGAATGAAAAACTGTTTTTT. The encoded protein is CAISASPIGGLNEKLFF.